This entry lists 10 T cell receptor beta chains sequenced from one sample in a study of blood T cell repertoires in COVID-19. The table came from immunoSEQ multiplex PCR; TCRdb's copy has only in-frame clones and leaves some out. The table records some 290,000 clones, 85% to 95% of them present only once. Sample: PBMCs or T cells enriched from blood (not recorded which). The receptor source for this set is a woman aged 25 to 39 who had been exposed to COVID-19.

The chain recombines TRBV5-1 with TRBJ2-1; 11 bases are shared with TRBD2. Looked up from germline, CDR1 is SGHRS and CDR2 is YFSETQ. This CDR3 is 19 amino acids long. J was trimmed by 0 bases and V by 0 bases; bases with no gene match: 8. The CDR3 region is CASSLGRASGGPSYNEQFF. As DNA, the CDR3 is TGCGCCAGCAGCTTGGGTCGGGCTAGCGGGGGGCCCTCCTACAATGAGCAGTTCTTC.

This chain joins TRBV7-9 and TRBJ2-3, with unresolved D. The V end was cut by 4 bases, the J end by 6 bases, with 11 bases between. The CDR3 covers 13 residues. Germline V gene lookup returns CDR1 SEHNR and CDR2 FQNEAQ (reference sequence). DNA of the CDR3: TGTGCCAGCAGCTCTAATCGAGTGGATACGCAGTATTTT. Amino acids: CASSSNRVDTQYF.

The chain couples TRBV13 to TRBJ2-7; D is unresolved. The V and J ends lost 3 bases and 0 bases respectively, with 3 bases between them. The CDR3 runs to 12 residues. Germline V gene data show CDR1 as PRHDT and CDR2 as FYEKMQ (reference sequence). The chain's CDR3 is CASSFSSYEQYF. The CDR3 DNA follows: TGTGCCAGCAGCTTCAGCTCCTACGAGCAGTACTTC. The whole variable domain, filled in from reference TRBV13 and TRBJ2-7, reads AAGVIQSPRHLIKEKRETATLKCYPIPRHDTVYWYQQGPGQDPQFLISFYEKMQSDKGSIPDRFSAQQFSDYHSELNMSSLELGDSALYFCASSFSSYEQYFGPGTRLTVT.

The chain uses TRBV6-6 and TRBJ2-5; 9 nucleotides line up with TRBD1. The CDR3 sequence is 14 residues long. Per the germline V gene, CDR1 is MNHNY and CDR2 is SVGAGI (reference sequence). V gave up 4 bases and J gave up 4 bases; unmatched junction bases: 4. CDR3 nucleotide sequence: TGTGCCAGCAGTTCGGACAGGGGAGGAGAGACCCAGTACTTC. Translated, it gives CASSSDRGGETQYF.

The chain couples TRBV12-3 or TRBV12-4 to TRBJ1-1; no reliable D call. The CDR3 covers 12 residues. With 1 base removed from V and 11 bases from J, the gap between germline ends came to 11 bases. CDR3 DNA: TGTGCCAGCAGTTTAGTAGCGGGTTTGGCTTTCTTT. It encodes CASSLVAGLAFF.

This chain uses TRBV10-3 with TRBJ2-3, with 7 bases aligning to TRBD1. Looked up from germline, CDR1 is ENHRY and CDR2 is SYGVKD. The CDR3 is made up of 18 amino acids. V lost 0 bases to trimming and J lost 0 bases; unmatched junction nucleotides: 9. The CDR3 DNA sequence: TGTGCCATCAGTGAGTCGACCGGGACAGCGGCGAGCACAGATACGCAGTATTTT. Translation: CAISESTGTAASTDTQYF.

This chain links TRBV2 with TRBJ1-1, with 7 positions matching TRBD1. V was pared by 8 bases and J by 2 bases, with 17 bases of the junction left unmatched. CDR3 length: 17 residues. The germline V gene has CDR1 SNHLY and CDR2 FYNNEI. For the CDR3, the DNA is TGTGCCAGCCTTTTCGGGACAGACTACACTTTAAACACTGAAGCTTTCTTT. Protein sequence: CASLFGTDYTLNTEAFF.

The chain carries TRBV2 and TRBJ2-7; maybe TRBD1 (6 bases). CDR3 length: 15 residues. V lost 6 bases, J lost 0 bases, and 15 bases lay in between. Germline lookup yields CDR1 SNHLY and CDR2 FYNNEI. This chain's CDR3 is CASSVFRDTSYEQYF. Here the CDR3 DNA reads TGTGCCAGCAGCGTCTTCCGGGACACCTCCTACGAGCAGTACTTC.

The chain employs TRBV29-1 and TRBJ2-7, with 7 bases matching TRBD1. CDR1 is SQVTM, CDR2 ANQGSEA, per germline. The CDR3 extends over 13 amino acids. J was trimmed by 4 bases and V by 5 bases; bases with no gene match: 8. The CDR3 DNA reads TGCAGCGTTTCCAGACAGGGTGGGTACGAGCAGTACTTC. Encoded protein: CSVSRQGGYEQYF.

The chain employs TRBV12-3 or TRBV12-4 and TRBJ1-2; D gene ambiguous. The CDR3 consists of 12 residues. V lost 6 bases, J lost 4 bases, and 9 bases lay in between. The CDR3 loop reads CASSPYGYGYTF. The CDR3 DNA reads TGTGCCAGCAGCCCCTACGGCTATGGCTACACCTTC.